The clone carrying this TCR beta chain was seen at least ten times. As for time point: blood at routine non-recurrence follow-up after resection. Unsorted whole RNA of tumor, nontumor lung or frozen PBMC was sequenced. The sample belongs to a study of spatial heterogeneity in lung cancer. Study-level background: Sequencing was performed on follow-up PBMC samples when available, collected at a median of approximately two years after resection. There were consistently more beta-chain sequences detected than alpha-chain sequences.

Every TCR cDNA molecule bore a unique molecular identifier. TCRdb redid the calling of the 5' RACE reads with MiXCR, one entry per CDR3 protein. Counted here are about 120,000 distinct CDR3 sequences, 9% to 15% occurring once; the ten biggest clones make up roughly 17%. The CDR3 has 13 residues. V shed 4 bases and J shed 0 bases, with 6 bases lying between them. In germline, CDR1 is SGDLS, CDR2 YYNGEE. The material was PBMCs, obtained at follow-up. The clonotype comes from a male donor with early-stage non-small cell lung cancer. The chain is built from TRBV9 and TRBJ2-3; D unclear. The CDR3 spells CASSLISTDTQYF. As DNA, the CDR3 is TGTGCCAGCAGCCTTATTAGCACAGATACGCAGTATTTT.